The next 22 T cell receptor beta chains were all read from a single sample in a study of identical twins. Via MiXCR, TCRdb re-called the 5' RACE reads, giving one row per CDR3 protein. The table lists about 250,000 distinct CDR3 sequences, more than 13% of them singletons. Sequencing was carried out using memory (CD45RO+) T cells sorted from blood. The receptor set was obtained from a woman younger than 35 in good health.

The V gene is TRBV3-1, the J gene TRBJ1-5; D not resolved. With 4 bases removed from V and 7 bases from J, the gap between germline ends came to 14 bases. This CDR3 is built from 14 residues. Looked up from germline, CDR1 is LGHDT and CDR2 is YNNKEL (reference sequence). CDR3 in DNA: TGTGCCAGCAGCCTCTACCCTGGGCGGCAGCCCCAGCATTTT. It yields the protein CASSLYPGRQPQHF.

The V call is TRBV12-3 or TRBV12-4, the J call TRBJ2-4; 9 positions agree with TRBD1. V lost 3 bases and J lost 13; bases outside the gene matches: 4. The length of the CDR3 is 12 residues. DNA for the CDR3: TGTGCCAGCAGTTTCGGGACAGGGATCCAGTACTTC. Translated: CASSFGTGIQYF.

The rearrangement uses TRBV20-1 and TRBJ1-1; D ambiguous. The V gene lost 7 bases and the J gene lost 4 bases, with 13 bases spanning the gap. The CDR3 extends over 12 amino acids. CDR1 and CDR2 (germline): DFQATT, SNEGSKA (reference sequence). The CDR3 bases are TGCAGTGTCGAGGCTGCGGCCACTGAAGCTTTCTTT. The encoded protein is CSVEAAATEAFF.

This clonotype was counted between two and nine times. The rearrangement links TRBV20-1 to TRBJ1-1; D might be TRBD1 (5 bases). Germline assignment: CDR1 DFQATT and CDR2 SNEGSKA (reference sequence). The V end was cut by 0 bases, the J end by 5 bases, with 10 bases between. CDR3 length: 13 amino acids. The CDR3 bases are TGCAGTGCTAGAGAGGCAGGGCGGACTGAAGCTTTCTTT. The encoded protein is CSAREAGRTEAFF.

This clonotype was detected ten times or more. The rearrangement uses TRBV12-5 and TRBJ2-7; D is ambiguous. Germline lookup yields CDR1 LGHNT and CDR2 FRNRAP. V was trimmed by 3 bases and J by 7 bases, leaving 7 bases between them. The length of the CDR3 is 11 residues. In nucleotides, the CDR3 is TGTGCTAGTGGTTTCGGCCGGGAGCAGTACTTC. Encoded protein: CASGFGREQYF.

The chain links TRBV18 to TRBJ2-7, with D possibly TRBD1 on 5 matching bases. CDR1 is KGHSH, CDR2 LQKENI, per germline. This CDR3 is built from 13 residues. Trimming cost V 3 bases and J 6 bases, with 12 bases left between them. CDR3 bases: TGTGCCAGCTCACCGGAGCGACAGACCGAGCAGTACTTC. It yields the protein CASSPERQTEQYF.

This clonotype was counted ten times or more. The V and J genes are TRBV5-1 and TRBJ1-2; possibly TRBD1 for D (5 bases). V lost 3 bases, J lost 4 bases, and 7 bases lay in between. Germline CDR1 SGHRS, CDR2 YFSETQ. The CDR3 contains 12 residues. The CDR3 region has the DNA TGCGCCAGCAGCTCGGACATCTATGGCTACACCTTC. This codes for CASSSDIYGYTF.

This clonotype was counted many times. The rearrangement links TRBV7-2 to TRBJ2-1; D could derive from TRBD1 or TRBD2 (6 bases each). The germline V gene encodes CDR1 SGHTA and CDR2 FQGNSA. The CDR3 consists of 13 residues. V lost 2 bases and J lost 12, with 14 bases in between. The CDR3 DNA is TGTGCCAGCAGCTTAAACGCTCCGGGGGCGCAGTTCTTC. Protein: CASSLNAPGAQFF.

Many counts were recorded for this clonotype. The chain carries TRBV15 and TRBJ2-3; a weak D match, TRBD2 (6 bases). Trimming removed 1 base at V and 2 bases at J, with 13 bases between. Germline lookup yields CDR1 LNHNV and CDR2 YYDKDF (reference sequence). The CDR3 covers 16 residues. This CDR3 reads CATSRGLAEVTDTQYF. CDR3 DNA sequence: TGTGCCACCAGCAGAGGTTTAGCGGAAGTCACAGATACGCAGTATTTT.

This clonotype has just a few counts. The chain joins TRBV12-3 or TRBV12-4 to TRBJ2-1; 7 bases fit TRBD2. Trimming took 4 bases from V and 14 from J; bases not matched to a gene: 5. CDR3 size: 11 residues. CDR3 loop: CASSYVGGEFF. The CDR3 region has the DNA TGTGCCAGCAGTTACGTGGGAGGGGAGTTCTTC.

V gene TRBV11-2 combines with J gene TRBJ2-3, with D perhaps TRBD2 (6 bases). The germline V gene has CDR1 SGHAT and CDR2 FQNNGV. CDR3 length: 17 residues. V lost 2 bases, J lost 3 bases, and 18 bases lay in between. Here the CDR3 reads CASSLNFLRGVTDTQYF. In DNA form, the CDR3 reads TGTGCCAGCAGCTTAAATTTTCTTCGCGGGGTAACAGATACGCAGTATTTT.

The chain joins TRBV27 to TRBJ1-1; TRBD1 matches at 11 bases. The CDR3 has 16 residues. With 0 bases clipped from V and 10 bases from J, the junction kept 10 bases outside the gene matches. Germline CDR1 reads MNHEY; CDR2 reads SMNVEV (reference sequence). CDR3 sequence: CASSLSGGTGGSVAFF. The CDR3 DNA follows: TGTGCCAGCAGTTTATCCGGCGGGACAGGGGGTTCTGTAGCTTTCTTT.

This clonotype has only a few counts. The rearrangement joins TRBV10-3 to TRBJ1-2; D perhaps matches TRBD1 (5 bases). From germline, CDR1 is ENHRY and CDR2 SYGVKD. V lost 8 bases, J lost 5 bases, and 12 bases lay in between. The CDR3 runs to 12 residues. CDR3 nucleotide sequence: TGTGCCATCGGGGCGCAGCTATATGGCTACACCTTC. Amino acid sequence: CAIGAQLYGYTF.

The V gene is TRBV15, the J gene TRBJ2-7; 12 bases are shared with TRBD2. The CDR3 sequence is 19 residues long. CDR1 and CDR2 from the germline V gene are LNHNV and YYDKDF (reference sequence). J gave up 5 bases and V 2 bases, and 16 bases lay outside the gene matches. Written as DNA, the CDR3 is TGTGCCACCAGCAGAACCGGGACTAGCGGGCCCAGAACCACCGACGAGCAGTACTTC. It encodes CATSRTGTSGPRTTDEQYF.

DNA of the CDR3: TGCGCCAGCAGCCAAGACGGTTGGGGGACAGGGGAGCAGTTCTTC. Translating gives CASSQDGWGTGEQFF. The rearrangement uses TRBV4-3 and TRBJ2-1; TRBD1 aligns across 9 bases. The V segment lost 0 bases and the J segment 10 bases; nucleotides outside the gene matches: 7. The CDR3 is made up of 15 amino acids. Germline CDR1 LGHNA, CDR2 YSLEER.

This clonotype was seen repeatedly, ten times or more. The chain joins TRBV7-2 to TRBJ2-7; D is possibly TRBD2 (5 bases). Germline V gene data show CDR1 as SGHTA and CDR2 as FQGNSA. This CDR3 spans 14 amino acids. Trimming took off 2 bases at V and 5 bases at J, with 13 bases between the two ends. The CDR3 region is CASSLLPGSHEQYF. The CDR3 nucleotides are TGTGCCAGCAGCTTATTACCGGGGAGCCACGAGCAGTACTTC.

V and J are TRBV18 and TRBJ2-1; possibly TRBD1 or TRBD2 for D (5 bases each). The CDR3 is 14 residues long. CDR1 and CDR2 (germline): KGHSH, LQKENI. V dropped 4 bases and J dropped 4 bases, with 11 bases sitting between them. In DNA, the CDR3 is TGTGCCAGCTCACTTCCAGGGAGATACAATGAGCAGTTCTTC. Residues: CASSLPGRYNEQFF.

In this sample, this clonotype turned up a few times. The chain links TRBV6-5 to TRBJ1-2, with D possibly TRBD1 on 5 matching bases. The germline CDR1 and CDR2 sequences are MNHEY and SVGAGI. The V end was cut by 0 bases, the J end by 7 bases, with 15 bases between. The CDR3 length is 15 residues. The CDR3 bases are TGTGCCAGCAGTTACTCTTGGGCCTCAGGGTTTGGCTACACCTTC. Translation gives CASSYSWASGFGYTF.

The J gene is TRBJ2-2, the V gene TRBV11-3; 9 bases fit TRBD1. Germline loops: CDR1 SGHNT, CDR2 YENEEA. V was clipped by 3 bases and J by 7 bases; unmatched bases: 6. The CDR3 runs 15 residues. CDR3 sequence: CASSFGQGSNGELFF. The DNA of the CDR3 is TGTGCCAGCAGCTTCGGACAGGGGAGTAACGGGGAGCTGTTTTTT.

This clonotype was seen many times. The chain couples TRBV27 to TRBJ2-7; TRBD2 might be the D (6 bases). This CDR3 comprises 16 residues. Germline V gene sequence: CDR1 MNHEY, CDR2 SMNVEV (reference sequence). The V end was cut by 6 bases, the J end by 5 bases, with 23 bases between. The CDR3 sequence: CASSPSDGSRSHEQYF. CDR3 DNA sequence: TGTGCCAGCAGCCCATCGGACGGGAGCCGTAGCCACGAGCAGTACTTC.

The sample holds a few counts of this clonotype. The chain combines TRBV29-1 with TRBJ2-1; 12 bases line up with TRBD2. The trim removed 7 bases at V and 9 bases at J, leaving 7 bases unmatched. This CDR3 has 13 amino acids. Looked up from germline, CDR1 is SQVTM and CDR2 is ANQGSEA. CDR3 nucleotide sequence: TGCAGCGCGGAACCTAGCGGGAGGGGTGAGCAGTTCTTC. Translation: CSAEPSGRGEQFF.

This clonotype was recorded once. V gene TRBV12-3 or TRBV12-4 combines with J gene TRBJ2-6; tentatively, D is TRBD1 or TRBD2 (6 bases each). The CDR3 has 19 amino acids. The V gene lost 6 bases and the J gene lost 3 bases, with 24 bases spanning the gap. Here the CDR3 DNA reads TGTGCCAGCAGGTCCCTTAGGAGGGGGGTAGCGAGTGGGGCCAACGTCCTGACTTTC. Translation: CASRSLRRGVASGANVLTF.